This T cell receptor beta chain was sequenced in a study of glioma-infiltrating T cells. TCR alpha and beta CDR3 regions were amplified from RNA using iRepertoire nested multiplex PCR. Tissue mRNA or PBMC total RNA, 100-400 ng, went into one-step reverse transcription and amplification. MiXCR, applied by TCRdb to the multiplex PCR reads, yields one record per CDR3 protein. Of 100,000 to 150,000 distinct CDR3 sequences in the sample, roughly a quarter were seen once. A note on this clonotype: Its antigen is currently unknown.

Findings of the study overall: Non-neoplastic patients had below-expected tissue-blood divergence, while all gliomas exceeded expectation. CDR3 overlap between tissue and blood was very small.

The receptor was derived from a human donor with low-grade glioma or glioblastoma, undergoing nonglioma brain surgery, or in good health (not recorded which). Sample: glioma tissue, nonneoplastic brain tissue, or PBMCs (not recorded which).

CDR3 coding DNA: TGTGCCAGCAGTTACTCCGGGGGGAATCAGCCCCAGCATTTT. Translation gives CASSYSGGNQPQHF. The V gene is TRBV6-2 or TRBV6-3, the J gene TRBJ1-5, with TRBD1 as a possible D gene (5 bases). V was pared by 0 bases and J by 4 bases, with 7 bases between. CDR3 size: 14 residues. Germline V gene sequence: CDR1 MNHEY, CDR2 SVGEGT.